This is a list of T cell receptor beta chains from one sample in a study of blood T cell repertoires in COVID-19. Method: immunoSEQ multiplex PCR; TCRdb's copy keeps in-frame clones and lacks some. The repertoire holds roughly 150,000 clones, around nine tenths seen once, with around a tenth in the top ten. The sample comprised peripheral blood. These receptors were collected from a woman in her sixties or seventies with COVID-19, enrolled during active disease. The CDR3 runs from the conserved cysteine through the conserved F or W. Fields, in order: V gene, D gene, clone size, J gene, CDR3 protein, CDR3 DNA. D genes are given only for firm matches. Only part of the rows carry a size: once, few, many, or a class if the clone is expanded.

>TRBV18|NA|NA|TRBJ1-3
CASSREGRLVGNTIYF
TGTGCCAGCTCACGAGAGGGTCGCCTGGTCGGAAACACCATATATTTT
>TRBV7-2|NA|NA|TRBJ2-4
CASSSALPGANIQYF
TGTGCCAGCAGCAGTGCACTACCGGGAGCAAACATTCAGTACTTC
>TRBV28|NA|NA|TRBJ1-6
CASRQNYNSPLHF
TGTGCCAGCCGACAGAACTATAATTCACCCCTCCACTTT
>TRBV5-5|NA|NA|TRBJ1-2
CASMRQQGDYGYTF
TGTGCCAGCATGAGGCAACAGGGCGACTATGGCTACACCTTC
>TRBV28|TRBD1|NA|TRBJ1-2
CASSPQGVGYTF
TGTGCCAGCAGTCCACAGGGGGTTGGCTACACCTTC
>TRBV7-9|TRBD1|NA|TRBJ1-1
CASRTQGGTEAFF
TGTGCCAGCAGAACACAGGGGGGCACTGAAGCTTTCTTT
>TRBV7-9|NA|NA|TRBJ2-7
CASRRDSLYEQYF
TGTGCCAGCAGGCGGGACAGCCTCTACGAGCAGTACTTC
>TRBV2|TRBD1|NA|TRBJ1-2
CASTAWDSNYGYTF
TGTGCCAGCACCGCATGGGACAGCAACTATGGCTACACCTTC
>TRBV27|NA|NA|TRBJ2-1
CASSWQGYTDEQFF
TGTGCCAGCAGTTGGCAGGGATATACCGATGAGCAGTTCTTC
>TRBV5-6|NA|NA|TRBJ2-2
CASSLFASTNTGELFF
TGTGCCAGCAGCTTGTTCGCATCTACGAACACCGGGGAGCTGTTTTTT
>TRBV3-1/TRBV3-2|TRBD2|NA|TRBJ2-3
CASSVLAGEDTQYF
TGTGCCAGCAGCGTACTAGCGGGGGAGGATACGCAGTATTTT
>TRBV28|NA|NA|TRBJ2-2
CASSSTGYRNTGELFF
TGTGCCAGCAGTTCCACAGGGTATCGAAACACCGGGGAGCTGTTTTTT
>TRBV4-1|TRBD2|NA|TRBJ2-2
CASSLGLAGPGGELFF
TGCGCCAGCAGCCTTGGACTAGCGGGGCCCGGCGGGGAGCTGTTTTTT
>TRBV19|NA|NA|TRBJ1-2
CATEKDGYTF
TGTGCCACCGAGAAAGATGGCTACACCTTC
>TRBV28|NA|NA|TRBJ1-1
CASSLGLTGENTEAFF
TGTGCCAGCAGTTTAGGGTTAACGGGGGAAAACACTGAAGCTTTCTTT
>TRBV19|NA|NA|TRBJ1-1
CASSTYRDTEAFF
TGTGCCAGTAGTACCTACAGGGACACTGAAGCTTTCTTT
>TRBV24-1|TRBD1|NA|TRBJ2-3
CATSDPRDRGRGATPDTQYF
TGTGCCACCAGTGACCCCCGGGACAGGGGGCGTGGGGCCACCCCAGATACGCAGTATTTT
>TRBV4-1|TRBD1|NA|TRBJ1-4
CASSQHAGGINEKLFF
TGCGCCAGCAGCCAGCATGCAGGGGGCATAAATGAAAAACTGTTTTTT
>TRBV19|TRBD1|NA|TRBJ1-2
CASSIRGQGANYGYTF
TGTGCCAGTAGTATCCGCGGACAGGGGGCGAACTATGGCTACACCTTC
>TRBV19|TRBD1|NA|TRBJ2-1
CASSGTGSYNEQFF
TGTGCCAGTAGCGGGACAGGGTCCTACAATGAGCAGTTCTTC
>TRBV5-6|NA|NA|TRBJ2-7
CASSHPITREQYF
TGTGCCAGCAGCCACCCCATAACACGCGAGCAGTACTTC
>TRBV7-2|NA|NA|TRBJ1-6
CASSLGGGTNSPLHF
TGTGCCAGCAGCTTAGGAGGGGGTACGAATTCACCCCTCCACTTT
>TRBV7-2|TRBD1|NA|TRBJ2-3
CASRFPGQATDTQYF
TGTGCCAGCAGGTTTCCCGGACAGGCCACAGATACGCAGTATTTT
>TRBV2|TRBD1|NA|TRBJ2-2
CASSQGATGELFF
TGTGCCAGCAGTCAGGGGGCTACCGGGGAGCTGTTTTTT
>TRBV3-1/TRBV3-2|NA|few|TRBJ1-2
CASSQGDSHYGYTF
TGTGCCAGCAGCCAAGGAGACAGCCACTATGGCTACACCTTC
>TRBV7-2|NA|NA|TRBJ2-3
CASSLVWTRGSDTQYF
TGTGCCAGCAGCTTAGTTTGGACCCGAGGGTCCGATACGCAGTATTTT